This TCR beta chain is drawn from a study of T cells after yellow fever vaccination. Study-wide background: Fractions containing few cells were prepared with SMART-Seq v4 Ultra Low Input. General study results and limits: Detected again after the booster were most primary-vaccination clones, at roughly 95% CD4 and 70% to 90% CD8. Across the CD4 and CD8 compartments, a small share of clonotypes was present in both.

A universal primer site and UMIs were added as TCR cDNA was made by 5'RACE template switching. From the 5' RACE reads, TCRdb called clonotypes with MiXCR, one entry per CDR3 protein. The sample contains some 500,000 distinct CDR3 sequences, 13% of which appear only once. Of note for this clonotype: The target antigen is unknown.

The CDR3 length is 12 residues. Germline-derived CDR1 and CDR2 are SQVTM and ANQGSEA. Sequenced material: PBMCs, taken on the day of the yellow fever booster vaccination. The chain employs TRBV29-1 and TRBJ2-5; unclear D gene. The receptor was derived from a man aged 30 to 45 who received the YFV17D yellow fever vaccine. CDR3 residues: CSMALAQETQYF. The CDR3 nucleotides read TGCAGTATGGCCCTGGCCCAAGAGACCCAGTACTTC.